This T cell receptor (beta chain) was documented in a study of low-dose radiotherapy and immunotherapy resistance in tumors. CDR3 size: 12 residues. CDR1 is SNHLY, CDR2 FYNNEI, per germline. The V and J ends lost 3 bases and 3 bases respectively, with 3 bases between them. Covering alpha and beta chains, TRAV- and TRBV-specific primers were used for the first-strand cDNA. It was with a constant-region primer and a V-primer adapter that TCRs were amplified over roughly 19 PCR cycles. TCRdb used MiXCR to reprocess the reads, holding one entry per CDR3 protein. This table holds about 9,800 distinct CDR3 sequences, about 41% found once. The treatment that donors received included nivolumab, ipilimumab, aspirin, low-dose cyclophosphamide and low-dose radiotherapy. In its sample, this clonotype was seen once.

This TCR was recovered from a human donor with advanced metastatic prostate, ovarian, gallbladder or colorectal cancer (not recorded which). This table probably holds off-target reads from a library built for another chain. V usage is TRBV2 and J usage is TRBJ2-1; D is undetermined. CDR3 sequence reads: CASSDSYNEQFF. For the CDR3, the DNA is TGTGCCAGCAGTGACAGCTACAATGAGCAGTTCTTC.